This paragraph covers one T cell receptor (beta chain) sequence. The clone's antigen remains unknown. No qualities accompany the bases; no much larger clone lies one base away. The sample comes from a study of control samples from healthy donors and cancer patients (dated by TCRdb to about 2020). Receptor libraries were prepared by the immunoSEQ multiplex PCR assay. The source is immuneACCESS, and TCRdb retained only in-frame sequences with V and J called. Part of the clones is not carried over; for the studies checked, unresolved V genes explain less than half of this, and the remainder is unexplained. The sample table records some 100,000 clones; around 86% of these occur just once. The ten biggest clones cover around 1.3% of the sample. The sample was blood. This sequence was found in a woman aged 45-65 years in good health.

In nucleotides, the sequence is TGTGCCAGTAGTAAGGTCCAGCTTAAGGCAGATACGCAGTATTTT. Its amino acids are CASSKVQLKADTQYF. This chain is built from TRBV19 and TRBJ2-3; the D gene is unclear. There are 15 amino acids in the CDR3, from cysteine to phenylalanine inclusive. Kept here is only the CDR3 DNA, which spans 45 bases and is read in frame from base 1. Between the V and J ends, shortened by 4 bases and 4 bases respectively, the junction contains 15 bases. Via the germline V gene (reference sequence), CDR1 is LNHDA and CDR2 SQIVND.